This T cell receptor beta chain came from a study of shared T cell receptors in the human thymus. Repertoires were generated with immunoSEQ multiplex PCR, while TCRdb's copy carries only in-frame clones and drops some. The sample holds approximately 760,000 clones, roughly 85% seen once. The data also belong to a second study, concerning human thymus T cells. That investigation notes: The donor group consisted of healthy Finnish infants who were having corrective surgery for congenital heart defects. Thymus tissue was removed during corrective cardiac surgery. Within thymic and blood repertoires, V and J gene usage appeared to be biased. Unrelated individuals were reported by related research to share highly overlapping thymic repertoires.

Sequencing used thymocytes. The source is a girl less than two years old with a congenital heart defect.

CDR3 protein: CASSEVGGNEQYF. As DNA, the CDR3 is TGTGCCAGCAGTGAAGTCGGAGGGAACGAGCAGTACTTC. The chain combines TRBV6-1 with TRBJ2-7; D possibly corresponds to TRBD2 (6 bases). The V gene's germline CDR1 is MNHNS and CDR2 SASEGT. Trimming took 1 base from V and 5 from J, leaving 9 bases between them. The CDR3 has 13 amino acids.